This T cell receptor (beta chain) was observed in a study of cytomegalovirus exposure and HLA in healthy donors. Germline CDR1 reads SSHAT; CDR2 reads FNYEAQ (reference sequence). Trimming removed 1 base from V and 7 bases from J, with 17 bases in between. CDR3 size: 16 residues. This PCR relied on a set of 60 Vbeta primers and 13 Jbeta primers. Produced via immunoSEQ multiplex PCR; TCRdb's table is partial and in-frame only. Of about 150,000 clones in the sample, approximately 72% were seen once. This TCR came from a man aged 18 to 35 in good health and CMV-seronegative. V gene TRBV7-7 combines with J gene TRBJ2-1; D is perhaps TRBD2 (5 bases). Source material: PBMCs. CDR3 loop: CASSLEPGGWLNEQFF. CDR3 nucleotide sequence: TGTGCCAGCAGCTTAGAACCGGGCGGGTGGTTGAATGAGCAGTTCTTC.